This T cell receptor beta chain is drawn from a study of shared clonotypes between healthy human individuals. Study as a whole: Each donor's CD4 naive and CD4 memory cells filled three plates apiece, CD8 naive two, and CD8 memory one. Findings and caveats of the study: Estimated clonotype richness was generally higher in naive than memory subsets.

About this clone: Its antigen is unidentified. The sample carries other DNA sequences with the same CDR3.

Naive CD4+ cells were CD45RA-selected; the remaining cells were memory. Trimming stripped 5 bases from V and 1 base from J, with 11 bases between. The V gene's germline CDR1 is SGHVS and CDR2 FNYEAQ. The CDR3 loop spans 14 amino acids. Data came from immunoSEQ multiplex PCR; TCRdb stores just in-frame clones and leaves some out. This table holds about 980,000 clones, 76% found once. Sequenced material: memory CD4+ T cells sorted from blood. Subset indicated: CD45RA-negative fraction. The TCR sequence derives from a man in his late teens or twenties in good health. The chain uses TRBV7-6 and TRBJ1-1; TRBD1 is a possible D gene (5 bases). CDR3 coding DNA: TGTGCCAGCAGCCTAGGGGCCGGGAACACTGAAGCTTTCTTT. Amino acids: CASSLGAGNTEAFF.